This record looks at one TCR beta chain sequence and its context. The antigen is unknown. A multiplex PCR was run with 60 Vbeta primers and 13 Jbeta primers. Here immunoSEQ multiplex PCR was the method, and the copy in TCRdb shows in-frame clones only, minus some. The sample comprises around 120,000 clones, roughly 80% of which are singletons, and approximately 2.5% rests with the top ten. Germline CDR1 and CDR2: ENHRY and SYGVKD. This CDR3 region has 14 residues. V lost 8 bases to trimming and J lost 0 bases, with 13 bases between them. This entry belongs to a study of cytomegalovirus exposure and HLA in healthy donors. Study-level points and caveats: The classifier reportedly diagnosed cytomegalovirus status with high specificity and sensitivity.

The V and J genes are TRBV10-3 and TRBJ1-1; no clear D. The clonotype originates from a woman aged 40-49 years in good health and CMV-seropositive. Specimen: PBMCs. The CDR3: CAISREIMNTEAFF. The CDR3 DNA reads TGTGCCATCTCTAGAGAGATCATGAACACTGAAGCTTTCTTT.